The TCR beta chain described here comes from a study of OX40 agonist ivuxolimab in advanced cancers. On the study more broadly: Patients assigned to dose escalation were diagnosed with hepatocellular carcinoma, melanoma, renal cell or head and neck cancer.

V lost 1 base, J lost 0 bases, and 6 bases stayed unmatched. The CDR3 consists of 17 residues. Germline V gives CDR1 SGHAT, CDR2 FQNNGV. Patients were ineligible given autoimmune disease history or systemic immunosuppression. Sequencing used immunoSEQ multiplex PCR; TCRdb keeps in-frame clones, though not all of them. The table has about 12,000 clones, over 75% seen once. The chain recombines TRBV11-2 with TRBJ2-3; 8 bases are shared with TRBD2. This sequence was found in an adult with an advanced solid tumor such as melanoma, head and neck, liver or kidney cancer. This material consisted of CD4+ or CD8+ T cells sorted from blood, taken in a trial of the OX40 agonist ivuxolimab. The chain's CDR3 is CASSLVSGGKSTDTQYF. The DNA for the CDR3 is TGTGCCAGCAGCTTAGTAAGCGGGGGAAAGAGCACAGATACGCAGTATTTT.